One and the same sample provided the 19 T cell receptor beta chains below, sequenced in a study of PD-1 blockade in classical Hodgkin lymphoma. With no exception, relapse followed autologous stem cell transplantation in all patients, and brentuximab vedotin exposure varied. The protocol was immunoSEQ multiplex PCR, while the TCRdb copy is restricted to in-frame clones and leaves out a portion. The table includes about 85,000 clones, 85% to 95% detected once. The input for sequencing was peripheral blood mononuclear cells (PBMCs), taken before the second cycle of nivolumab. These receptors were obtained from a human donor with classical Hodgkin lymphoma.

This clone was recorded once. The V and J genes are TRBV9 and TRBJ1-1, with D unresolved. Germline CDR1 SGDLS, CDR2 YYNGEE. With 3 bases removed from V and 1 base from J, the gap between germline ends came to 7 bases. The CDR3 extends over 13 amino acids. Here the CDR3 reads CASSAPANTEAFF. CDR3 nucleotide sequence: TGTGCCAGCAGCGCACCAGCGAACACTGAAGCTTTCTTT.

The chain combines TRBV28 with TRBJ1-6, with 8 bases aligning to TRBD1. The CDR3 spans 14 residues. V dropped 5 bases and J dropped 8; count of bases not matched to a gene: 5. CDR1 and CDR2 (germline): MDHEN, SYDVKM. The CDR3 DNA sequence: TGTGCCAGCAGTCCCGGACAGGGTTATTCACCCCTCCACTTT. It codes for CASSPGQGYSPLHF.

This chain joins TRBV9 and TRBJ2-1, with TRBD2 matching over 8 bases. Per the germline V gene, CDR1 is SGDLS and CDR2 is YYNGEE. The CDR3 runs 15 residues. The V segment lost 0 bases and the J segment 9 bases; nucleotides outside the gene matches: 8. The DNA for the CDR3 is TGTGCCAGCAGCGTAGACCGGGAGGGTCGGGGTGAGCAGTTCTTC. It specifies CASSVDREGRGEQFF. Drawing the rest from reference TRBV9 and TRBJ2-1, the complete variable domain is DSGVTQTPKHLITATGQRVTLRCSPRSGDLSVYWYQQSLDQGLQFLIQYYNGEERAKGNILERFSAQQFPDLHSELNLSSLELGDSALYFCASSVDREGRGEQFFGPGTRLTVL.

The rearrangement links TRBV11-2 to TRBJ1-4; 8 bases agree with TRBD1. V dropped 4 bases and J dropped 6; count of bases not matched to a gene: 4. This CDR3 contains 14 residues. Germline CDR1 reads SGHAT; CDR2 reads FQNNGV. This CDR3 reads CASSSGQGDEKLFF. For the CDR3, the DNA is TGTGCCAGCAGCTCAGGACAGGGAGATGAAAAACTGTTTTTT.

The chain uses TRBV4-1 and TRBJ1-5; tentatively, D is TRBD1 (5 bases). In germline, CDR1 is MGHRA, CDR2 YSYEKL. Trimming removed 2 bases at V and 4 bases at J, with 9 bases between. CDR3 length: 14 amino acids. This chain's CDR3 is CASSQIWGNQPQHF. The DNA of the CDR3 is TGCGCCAGCAGCCAAATTTGGGGGAATCAGCCCCAGCATTTT.

The rearrangement links TRBV19 to TRBJ1-3, with unresolved D. V lost 7 bases to trimming and J lost 1 base, with 5 bases between them. The length of the CDR3 is 12 residues. CDR1 and CDR2 from the germline V gene are LNHDA and SQIVND (reference sequence). The CDR3 sequence is CASKKSGNTIYF. The CDR3 DNA reads TGTGCCAGTAAGAAGTCTGGAAACACCATATATTTT.

The chain has TRBV7-9 and TRBJ1-1; D not resolved. CDR3 size: 14 residues. Germline V gives CDR1 SEHNR, CDR2 FQNEAQ (reference sequence). V was shortened by 3 bases and J by 0 bases, with 8 bases between the two germline ends. This chain's CDR3 is CASSLGDLNTEAFF. The CDR3 DNA reads as TGTGCCAGCAGCTTGGGAGACCTGAACACTGAAGCTTTCTTT.

This clone was seen once. V and J are TRBV11-2 and TRBJ2-7; the match to TRBD2 covers 7 bases. Germline lookup yields CDR1 SGHAT and CDR2 FQNNGV. The CDR3 has 15 amino acids. The ends lost 4 bases at V and 6 bases at J; junction bases unmatched: 12. The CDR3 nucleotides are TGTGCCAGCAGCTGGGGGGGACCGCGTGTGAGCGAGCAGTACTTC. It specifies CASSWGGPRVSEQYF.

The rearrangement uses TRBV7-9 and TRBJ1-1; a possible D gene is TRBD1 (5 bases). This CDR3 has 19 residues. V lost 3 bases and J 0 bases, leaving 23 bases between the germline ends. CDR1 SEHNR and CDR2 FQNEAQ come from the germline V gene (reference sequence). The CDR3 bases are TGTGCCAGCAGCTTTAGGGGTAAGCCTTCGCAGGCTATGAACACTGAAGCTTTCTTT. Residues: CASSFRGKPSQAMNTEAFF.

The V and J genes are TRBV14 and TRBJ2-7, with 8 nucleotides matching TRBD2. This CDR3 comprises 13 residues. Germline trimming cut 2 bases from V and 4 bases from J; bases unmatched to any gene: 1. Germline loops: CDR1 SGHDN, CDR2 FVKESK. The CDR3 loop is CASSQREGYEQYF. Written as DNA, the CDR3 is TGTGCCAGCAGCCAACGGGAGGGTTACGAGCAGTACTTC. Supplemented by reference TRBV14 and TRBJ2-7, the full variable domain reads EAGVTQFPSHSVIEKGQTVTLRCDPISGHDNLYWYRRVMGKEIKFLLHFVKESKQDESGMPNNRFLAERTGGTYSTLKVQPAELEDSGVYFCASSQREGYEQYFGPGTRLTVT.

This clone appeared once. This sequence joins TRBV28 and TRBJ2-1, with D perhaps matching TRBD2 (5 bases). Trimming pared 3 bases from V and 2 bases from J, leaving 8 bases between. This CDR3 is built from 14 residues. Germline V gives CDR1 MDHEN, CDR2 SYDVKM. CDR3 nucleotide sequence: TGTGCCAGCAGTTTTCCAGCGGCCTACAATGAGCAGTTCTTC. Its translation is CASSFPAAYNEQFF.

The chain is built from TRBV7-9 and TRBJ2-7, with D hard to call. CDR3 length equals 12 residues. The germline V gene encodes CDR1 SEHNR and CDR2 FQNEAQ (reference sequence). V was shortened by 1 base and J by 3 bases, with 4 bases between the two germline ends. The CDR3 DNA follows: TGTGCCAGCAGCTTAGAGTTCTACGAGCAGTACTTC. The encoded protein is CASSLEFYEQYF.

The rearrangement joins TRBV5-6 to TRBJ2-6; no definite D call. This CDR3 region has 15 residues. Trimming pared 2 bases from V and 0 bases from J, leaving 6 bases between. The germline V gene encodes CDR1 SGHDT and CDR2 YYEEEE. CDR3 coding DNA: TGTGCCAGCAGCTTCCCTTTCTCTGGGGCCAACGTCCTGACTTTC. Protein product: CASSFPFSGANVLTF.

V is TRBV4-1 and J is TRBJ1-5; 11 nucleotides line up with TRBD1. CDR1 is MGHRA and CDR2 is YSYEKL in the germline V gene. V trimming: 1 base; J trimming: 2 bases; junction bases outside the gene matches: 10. This CDR3 contains 19 residues. This CDR3 is CASSQGRGPGQGGNQPQHF. In DNA, the CDR3 is TGCGCCAGCAGCCAAGGCCGGGGGCCGGGACAGGGGGGCAATCAGCCCCAGCATTTT.

This sequence joins TRBV6-1 and TRBJ2-7, with TRBD1 identical over 8 bases. The CDR3 runs 16 residues. Germline CDR1 MNHNS, CDR2 SASEGT. With V trimmed by 4 bases and J by 5 bases, 13 bases remained unmatched. Written as DNA, the CDR3 is TGTGCCAGCAGTGTCGGGCCGGGACAGGCCGTCGACGAGCAGTACTTC. Encoded protein: CASSVGPGQAVDEQYF.

The count of this clone is one. J is TRBJ1-1 and V is TRBV5-8; D is unresolved. The CDR3 is 14 amino acids. Germline lookup yields CDR1 SGHTS and CDR2 YDEGEE. V lost 0 bases and J lost 0, with 6 bases in between. CDR3 residues: CASSLVAVNTEAFF. The CDR3 bases are TGTGCCAGCAGCTTGGTCGCCGTGAACACTGAAGCTTTCTTT.

This clone has only one observation. The rearrangement links TRBV1 to TRBJ2-1; the DNA was not used to check the table's D call, TRBD2. TRBV1 is described as a pseudogene. The CDR3 runs 21 residues. CDR3 bases: TGCACCAGCAGCCAAAATCAGACTAGCGGGAGGGCGATCTCCACCCCCAATGAGCAGTTCTTC. It encodes CTSSQNQTSGRAISTPNEQFF.

V usage is TRBV28 and J usage is TRBJ2-5; D is uncertain. The V end lost 2 bases, the J end lost 5 bases, and 12 bases lay between the germline ends. This CDR3 region has 14 residues. CDR1 is MDHEN and CDR2 is SYDVKM in the germline V gene. This chain's CDR3 is CASSLRRSIETQYF. The CDR3, as DNA: TGTGCCAGCAGTTTAAGACGGTCAATTGAGACCCAGTACTTC.

This chain connects TRBV2 to TRBJ2-7, with 7 bases fitting TRBD2. The J segment lost 3 bases and the V segment lost 7 bases, leaving 6 bases of the junction unmatched. CDR1 SNHLY and CDR2 FYNNEI come from the germline V gene. The CDR3 covers 13 residues. The CDR3 sequence: CASNLRESYEQYF. CDR3 coding DNA: TGTGCCAGCAACTTGCGGGAGAGCTACGAGCAGTACTTC.